The 28 T cell receptor beta chains reported below all come from one sample, sequenced in a study of cytomegalovirus exposure and HLA in healthy donors (TCRdb year 2017). The library was obtained by the immunoSEQ multiplex PCR assay. For the multiplex PCR, a mixture combining 60 forward primers for TCR Vbeta segments and 13 reverse primers for TCR Jbeta segments was used. Entries here come from immuneACCESS through TCRdb and include only in-frame sequences with V and J called. Some clones fail to appear in such tables; in the studies checked, an unresolved V gene covers under half of the shortfall, and the cause of the remainder is unknown. The sample table records about 200,000 clones; around 76% of these occur just once. Approximately 6.5% of the sample lies in the top ten. Material: PBMCs. These receptors came from a man between 35 and 55 years old in good health and CMV-seropositive.

The gene calls are TRBV1 and TRBJ2-1; TRBD2, the table's D call, was not compared with the DNA. TRBV1 is marked as a pseudogene. This CDR3 is 18 amino acids long. CDR3 sequence reads: CTSSHIIWREGRWGEQFF. CDR3 nucleotide sequence: TGCACCAGCAGCCATATTATCTGGCGGGAGGGCAGGTGGGGTGAGCAGTTCTTC.

The DNA of the CDR3 is TGTGCCAGCAGTTACGGGCAGGGGAACACTGAAGCTTTCTTT. The encoded protein is CASSYGQGNTEAFF. V gene TRBV6-5 combines with J gene TRBJ1-1, with a tentative D call TRBD1 (5 bases). The CDR3 has 14 residues. CDR1 is MNHEY and CDR2 is SVGAGI in the germline V gene. V lost 2 bases and J 1 base, leaving 8 bases between the germline ends.

V and J are TRBV6-6 and TRBJ2-1; TRBD2 matches 12 bases. V trimming: 0 bases; J trimming: 9 bases; junction bases outside the gene matches: 3. The germline CDR1 and CDR2 sequences are MNHNY and SVGAGI (reference sequence). The CDR3 is 15 amino acids. The CDR3 spells CASSYSSSGRGEQFF. CDR3 bases: TGTGCCAGCAGTTACTCGTCTAGCGGGAGGGGTGAGCAGTTCTTC.

This chain connects TRBV7-2 to TRBJ2-7, with D possibly matching TRBD1 (5 bases). In germline, CDR1 is SGHTA, CDR2 FQGNSA. The CDR3 has 14 amino acids. V lost 5 bases and J lost 3, with 14 bases in between. CDR3 DNA: TGTGCCAGCAGCCCCCAGGACACGAACTACGAGCAGTACTTC. Translated, it gives CASSPQDTNYEQYF.

This clone was counted only a few times. The rearrangement uses TRBV6-5 and TRBJ1-1; no reliable D call. The V and J ends lost 0 bases and 2 bases respectively, with 10 bases between them. This CDR3 spans 15 amino acids. Germline V lookup: CDR1 MNHEY, CDR2 SVGAGI. CDR3 nucleotide sequence: TGTGCCAGCAGTTACTCGCGGCGAAGTAACACTGAAGCTTTCTTT. It codes for CASSYSRRSNTEAFF.

The rearrangement uses TRBV5-1 and TRBJ2-7; TRBD1 aligns across 9 bases. J lost 3 bases, V lost 0 bases, and 7 bases had no gene match. From germline, CDR1 is SGHRS and CDR2 YFSETQ. The CDR3 is 16 amino acids. In nucleotides, the CDR3 is TGCGCCAGCAGCTTGGCCACCGGGACAGGGCTCTACGAGCAGTACTTC. Protein: CASSLATGTGLYEQYF.

J is TRBJ2-5 and V is TRBV7-3, with 12 positions matching TRBD2. Per germline, CDR1 SGHTA and CDR2 FQGTGA. Trimming removed 5 bases from V and 5 bases from J; junction bases left unmatched: 12. The CDR3 has 17 amino acids. CDR3 coding DNA: TGTGCCAGCAGCCTTACTAGCGGGAGGCTCCAGGGGGAGACCCAGTACTTC. Amino acid sequence: CASSLTSGRLQGETQYF.

The gene calls are TRBV4-1 and TRBJ2-7, with D possibly being TRBD1 (6 bases). In germline, CDR1 is MGHRA, CDR2 YSYEKL. The CDR3 extends over 16 amino acids. Trimming pared 0 bases from V and 1 base from J, leaving 13 bases between. This CDR3 reads CASSQDLGTQSYEQYV. CDR3 sequence (DNA): TGCGCCAGCAGCCAAGATCTGGGGACACAGTCCTACGAGCAGTACGTC.

This clone has only a few counts. The V gene is TRBV25-1, the J gene TRBJ2-5, with TRBD1 matching 10 bases. Germline CDR1 and CDR2: MGHDK and SYGVNS. This CDR3 is built from 13 residues. Germline trimming cut 8 bases from V and 7 bases from J; bases unmatched to any gene: 7. For the CDR3, the DNA is TGTGCCAGCCTGGGGACAGGGGTACGGACCCAGTACTTC. Translated, it gives CASLGTGVRTQYF.

The genes are TRBV15 and TRBJ2-2; no definite D call. Germline values: CDR1 LNHNV, CDR2 YYDKDF (reference sequence). The CDR3 spans 13 residues. The V end was cut by 1 base, the J end by 6 bases, with 6 bases between. CDR3 loop: CATSRAESGELFF. In DNA, the CDR3 is TGTGCCACCAGCAGAGCGGAGTCCGGGGAGCTGTTTTTT.

The rearrangement links TRBV7-2 to TRBJ2-3; TRBD2 is a possible D gene (5 bases). The CDR3 totals 14 residues. V lost 3 bases to trimming and J lost 0 bases, with 7 bases between them. Germline V gene sequence: CDR1 SGHTA, CDR2 FQGNSA. The CDR3 nucleotides are TGTGCCAGCAGCTTCGGCGGGAGCACAGATACGCAGTATTTT. This gives the protein CASSFGGSTDTQYF.

This chain links TRBV9 with TRBJ1-1; 9 bases line up with TRBD1. The CDR3 has 14 amino acids. V trimming: 5 bases; J trimming: 5 bases; junction bases outside the gene matches: 7. The germline gives CDR1 SGDLS, CDR2 YYNGEE. This CDR3 is CASSSGQGRTEAFF. The CDR3 nucleotides are TGTGCCAGCAGTTCGGGACAGGGTCGGACTGAAGCTTTCTTT.

The CDR3 region has the DNA TGCAGCGTTGATAGCGGGAGGCAGGGGGAGCAGTACTTC. Translating gives CSVDSGRQGEQYF. The chain joins TRBV29-1 to TRBJ2-7, with TRBD2 matching 10 bases. CDR1 is SQVTM and CDR2 is ANQGSEA in the germline V gene. The V segment lost 3 bases and the J segment 7 bases; nucleotides outside the gene matches: 6. This CDR3 has 13 residues.

Here the CDR3 reads CASSVGGSPNEKLFF. The CDR3 DNA sequence: TGTGCCAGCAGCGTAGGCGGGTCCCCCAATGAAAAACTGTTTTTT. This chain connects TRBV9 to TRBJ1-4; D is uncertain. Trimming took 0 bases from V and 5 from J, leaving 11 bases between them. This CDR3 is built from 15 residues. CDR1 is SGDLS and CDR2 is YYNGEE in the germline V gene.

The CDR3 loop reads CASMASGTADYTGELFF. The CDR3 coding sequence is TGCGCCAGCATGGCGTCCGGGACAGCTGACTACACCGGGGAGCTGTTTTTT. This chain joins TRBV5-1 and TRBJ2-2, with TRBD1 identical over 7 bases. This CDR3 has 17 amino acids. Germline CDR1 and CDR2: SGHRS and YFSETQ. V lost 6 bases, J lost 3 bases, and 14 bases stayed unmatched.

The chain couples TRBV2 to TRBJ1-4; D uncertain. The ends were cut back, 9 bases at V and 6 bases at J, with 14 bases in the middle. Germline assignment: CDR1 SNHLY and CDR2 FYNNEI. The CDR3 spans 13 residues. The CDR3 region is CASWFRRDEKLFF. In nucleotides, the CDR3 is TGTGCCAGTTGGTTCAGGCGGGATGAAAAACTGTTTTTT.

The rearrangement uses TRBV28 and TRBJ1-1; D gene uncertain. V was cut by 6 bases and J by 3 bases, with 17 bases left in between. Germline CDR1 MDHEN, CDR2 SYDVKM. The CDR3 is 15 amino acids. The CDR3 nucleotides are TGTGCCAGCAGGGCGTTGTCAGAGGGCGACACTGAAGCTTTCTTT. Translating gives CASRALSEGDTEAFF. Full variable domain (rest looked up from reference TRBV28 and TRBJ1-1): DVKVTQSSRYLVKRTGEKVFLECVQDMDHENMFWYRQDPGLGLRLIYFSYDVKMKEKGDIPEGYSVSREKKERFSLILESASTNQTSMYLCASRALSEGDTEAFFGQGTRLTVV.

The gene calls are TRBV11-3 and TRBJ2-1; D gene unclear. Germline CDR1 reads SGHNT; CDR2 reads YENEEA. V lost 5 bases and J lost 6, with 17 bases in between. This CDR3 spans 15 amino acids. CDR3 residues: CASSPLVVIGNEQFF. The DNA of the CDR3 is TGTGCCAGCAGCCCGTTAGTGGTTATCGGCAATGAGCAGTTCTTC.

This chain links TRBV5-4 with TRBJ1-1; 9 bases line up with TRBD1. Germline V gives CDR1 SGHNT, CDR2 YYREEE (reference sequence). The J segment lost 0 bases and the V segment lost 3 bases, leaving 3 bases of the junction unmatched. The CDR3 consists of 15 residues. CDR3 sequence (DNA): TGTGCCAGCAGCTCAGGACAGGGGTTGAACACTGAAGCTTTCTTT. It yields the protein CASSSGQGLNTEAFF.

The chain links TRBV27 to TRBJ1-2; 9 bases are a match to TRBD1. This CDR3 contains 16 residues. In germline, CDR1 is MNHEY, CDR2 SMNVEV (reference sequence). V trimming: 0 bases; J trimming: 4 bases; junction bases outside the gene matches: 6. The CDR3 sequence: CASSLSGQGPPYGYTF. CDR3 DNA: TGTGCCAGCAGTTTATCGGGACAGGGACCCCCCTATGGCTACACCTTC.

This rearrangement joins TRBV29-1 to TRBJ2-7; perhaps TRBD2 as D (6 bases). Looked up from germline, CDR1 is SQVTM and CDR2 is ANQGSEA. V lost 4 bases to trimming and J lost 2 bases, with 12 bases between them. This CDR3 has 13 amino acids. The CDR3 loop is CSVVWRDAYEQYF. The CDR3 DNA reads TGCAGCGTTGTTTGGCGGGACGCCTACGAGCAGTACTTC.

The CDR3 here is CASSTTGTNQPQHF. The CDR3 bases are TGTGCCAGTAGTACGACAGGGACCAATCAGCCCCAGCATTTT. This sequence joins TRBV19 and TRBJ1-5; 7 nucleotides align to TRBD1. The CDR3 runs to 14 residues. Per germline, CDR1 LNHDA and CDR2 SQIVND (reference sequence). V trimming: 4 bases; J trimming: 3 bases; junction bases outside the gene matches: 3.

The genes are TRBV15 and TRBJ2-7, with D possibly being TRBD1 (5 bases). Germline V gene data show CDR1 as LNHNV and CDR2 as YYDKDF (reference sequence). The CDR3 length is 13 residues. Trimming cost V 5 bases and J 0 bases, with 8 bases left between them. The CDR3 DNA follows: TGTGCCACCAGCGGACACCACTCCTACGAGCAGTACGTC. Protein product: CATSGHHSYEQYV.

The chain is built from TRBV2 and TRBJ2-1; TRBD2 might be the D (5 bases). Germline V gene sequence: CDR1 SNHLY, CDR2 FYNNEI. The V end was cut by 7 bases, the J end by 7 bases, with 11 bases between. This CDR3 is 12 amino acids long. This CDR3 is CASKDSLNEQFF. CDR3 bases: TGTGCCAGCAAGGACTCCCTGAATGAGCAGTTCTTC.

This clone was counted between two and nine times. In the same sample, other DNA sequences code for this CDR3. The J gene is TRBJ1-1, the V gene TRBV11-2; no reliable D call. Trimming took off 1 base at V and 4 bases at J, with 4 bases between the two ends. The V gene's germline CDR1 is SGHAT and CDR2 FQNNGV. This CDR3 is 12 amino acids long. The CDR3 protein is CASSLASTEAFF. CDR3 bases: TGTGCCAGCAGCTTAGCGTCCACTGAAGCTTTCTTT. Together with reference TRBV11-2 and TRBJ1-1, the CDR3 gives the full variable domain: EAGVAQSPRYKIIEKRQSVAFWCNPISGHATLYWYQQILGQGPKLLIQFQNNGVVDDSQLPKDRFSAERLKGVDSTLKIQPAKLEDSAVYLCASSLASTEAFFGQGTRLTVV.

This clone was seen just once. This rearrangement joins TRBV15 to TRBJ1-2; TRBD1 might be the D (5 bases). CDR3 length equals 14 residues. Trimming removed 2 bases at V and 2 bases at J, with 9 bases between. The germline gives CDR1 LNHNV, CDR2 YYDKDF (reference sequence). CDR3 sequence reads: CATSRTRQNYGYTF. In nucleotides, the CDR3 is TGTGCCACCAGCAGAACCCGACAGAACTATGGCTACACCTTC.

The chain uses TRBV29-1 and TRBJ1-1; maybe TRBD1 (6 bases). The ends were cut back, 3 bases at V and 0 bases at J, with 11 bases in the middle. The CDR3 totals 14 residues. Germline CDR1 is SQVTM and CDR2 is ANQGSEA. The DNA of the CDR3 is TGCAGCGTTGACAGGACAGAGATGAACACTGAAGCTTTCTTT. This gives the protein CSVDRTEMNTEAFF.

The rearrangement uses TRBV5-1 and TRBJ1-2; D possibly corresponds to TRBD1 (5 bases). Germline values: CDR1 SGHRS, CDR2 YFSETQ. V lost 0 bases and J 7 bases, leaving 13 bases between the germline ends. The CDR3 has 14 residues. CDR3 sequence reads: CASSLGGLGAGYTF. The CDR3 DNA reads TGCGCCAGCAGCTTGGGGGGTTTAGGGGCTGGCTACACCTTC.